This T cell receptor (beta chain) originates from a study of cytomegalovirus exposure and HLA in healthy donors. 60 Vbeta and 13 Jbeta primers were used in PCR. Libraries were prepared by immunoSEQ multiplex PCR; TCRdb keeps only in-frame clonotypes and omits some of them. The listing records 150,000 to 200,000 clones. Germline assignment: CDR1 SGHVS and CDR2 FQNEAQ. The CDR3 has 12 residues. V trimming: 8 bases; J trimming: 4 bases; junction bases outside the gene matches: 2. This chain links TRBV7-8 with TRBJ2-3; 8 bases are shared with TRBD2. The sequenced sample was PBMCs. The TCR originated in a woman in her late teens or twenties in good health and CMV-seropositive. CDR3 amino acids: CASRGGSDTQYF. The CDR3 coding sequence is TGTGCCAGCCGGGGGGGATCAGATACGCAGTATTTT.